The 21 T cell receptor beta chains listed next were all sequenced from one sample in a study of blood T cell repertoires in COVID-19. The method was immunoSEQ multiplex PCR; TCRdb's version includes in-frame clones alone and lacks a portion of them. The sample records about 160,000 clones, more than 75% being singletons. Sequenced sample: peripheral blood. The receptors here all came from a man aged 65 to 79 with acute or convalescent COVID-19.

This rearrangement joins TRBV3-1 (or the pseudogene TRBV3-2) to TRBJ2-7; D is ambiguous. The germline V and J ends were trimmed by 1 base and 6 bases, with 7 bases remaining between them. Germline V gene lookup returns CDR1 LGHDT and CDR2 YNNKEL (reference sequence). The CDR3 length is 12 residues. The CDR3 here is CASSQGQLEQYF. For the CDR3, the DNA is TGTGCCAGCAGCCAAGGACAACTCGAGCAGTACTTC.

The chain recombines TRBV6-5 with TRBJ2-7; D might be TRBD1 (5 bases). Germline assignment: CDR1 MNHEY and CDR2 SVGAGI. The CDR3 loop spans 15 amino acids. V lost 0 bases and J 6 bases, leaving 15 bases between the germline ends. CDR3 coding DNA: TGTGCCAGCAGTTACTCGGGGCAACCCGCTGGCGAGCAGTACTTC. Encoded protein: CASSYSGQPAGEQYF.

The rearrangement links TRBV5-1 to TRBJ2-6; TRBD1 aligns across 10 bases. Germline assignment: CDR1 SGHRS and CDR2 YFSETQ. The CDR3 totals 18 residues. Trimming cost V 4 bases and J 5 bases; bases outside gene matches: 12. The DNA for the CDR3 is TGCGCCAGCAGCCCGGATGGGACAGGGGCTCGTCGGGCCAACGTCCTGACTTTC. This codes for CASSPDGTGARRANVLTF.

This clone was detected a few times. V is TRBV12-5 and J is TRBJ1-6; D unclear. The V gene lost 1 base and the J gene lost 9 bases, with 10 bases spanning the gap. CDR3 length: 14 amino acids. From germline, CDR1 is LGHNT and CDR2 FRNRAP. The CDR3 loop reads CASGLGGSSSPLHF. DNA of the CDR3: TGTGCTAGTGGTTTGGGAGGATCGAGTTCACCCCTCCACTTT.

The chain recombines TRBV19 with TRBJ1-1; TRBD1 aligns across 7 bases. V lost 3 bases and J lost 2; bases outside the gene matches: 9. From germline, CDR1 is LNHDA and CDR2 SQIVND (reference sequence). This CDR3 region has 16 residues. This CDR3 reads CASSIREDRTNTEAFF. The DNA of the CDR3 is TGTGCCAGTAGTATCAGGGAGGACAGGACAAACACTGAAGCTTTCTTT.

About this clone itself: The sample contains more than one DNA sequence encoding this CDR3. The chain employs TRBV5-1 and TRBJ2-1; D uncertain. Trimming stripped 0 bases from V and 4 bases from J, with 8 bases between. Germline-derived CDR1 and CDR2 are SGHRS and YFSETQ. The CDR3 consists of 14 residues. CDR3 sequence: CASSLGIEYNEQFF. The CDR3 DNA reads TGCGCCAGCAGCTTGGGTATAGAATACAATGAGCAGTTCTTC.

The gene calls are TRBV5-1 and TRBJ2-3; 7 bases are a match to TRBD1. Germline CDR1 SGHRS, CDR2 YFSETQ. The V gene end was trimmed by 4 bases and the J gene end by 4 bases; junction bases not matched to a gene: 6. The CDR3 is 14 residues long. In DNA form, the CDR3 reads TGCGCCAGCAGCGAACAGGGGTCAGCAGATACGCAGTATTTT. Residues: CASSEQGSADTQYF. Using reference TRBV5-1 and TRBJ2-3 for the parts outside the CDR3, the full variable domain is KAGVTQTPRYLIKTRGQQVTLSCSPISGHRSVSWYQQTPGQGLQFLFEYFSETQRNKGNFPGRFSGRQFSNSRSEMNVSTLELGDSALYLCASSEQGSADTQYFGPGTRLTVL.

This rearrangement joins TRBV6-5 to TRBJ2-7, with TRBD1 matching over 12 bases. The V segment lost 6 bases and the J segment 2 bases; nucleotides outside the gene matches: 5. The CDR3 is made up of 15 amino acids. CDR1 MNHEY and CDR2 SVGAGI come from the germline V gene. This CDR3 reads CASSAGQGAPYEQYF. The CDR3 DNA reads as TGTGCCAGCAGCGCGGGACAGGGGGCTCCCTACGAGCAGTACTTC.

The V and J genes are TRBV6-2 or TRBV6-3 and TRBJ2-1; D unclear. Trimming left V 0 bases short and J 8 bases short, with 8 bases between. The CDR3 totals 13 residues. The germline CDR1 and CDR2 sequences are MNHEY and SVGEGT. The chain's CDR3 is CASSYSLDYEQFF. In nucleotides, the CDR3 is TGTGCCAGCAGTTACTCGCTTGACTATGAGCAGTTCTTC.

The chain recombines TRBV19 with TRBJ1-5; D perhaps matches TRBD1 (6 bases). CDR1 and CDR2 from the germline V gene are LNHDA and SQIVND (reference sequence). CDR3 length: 19 amino acids. V lost 3 bases, J lost 0 bases, and 21 bases lay in between. CDR3 bases: TGTGCCAGTAGTATTGGGGGCCCCGCGGTAAGATATAGCAATCAGCCCCAGCATTTT. This encodes CASSIGGPAVRYSNQPQHF.

The rearrangement joins TRBV7-2 to TRBJ1-1; D gene unclear. The germline V gene encodes CDR1 SGHTA and CDR2 FQGNSA. The CDR3 is 12 residues long. V was trimmed by 5 bases and J by 8 bases, leaving 12 bases between them. CDR3 in amino acids: CASSPRHQEAFF. The CDR3 bases are TGTGCCAGCAGCCCCCGACACCAGGAAGCTTTCTTT. Full variable domain (remainder filled in from reference TRBV7-2 and TRBJ1-1): GAGVSQSPSNKVTEKGKDVELRCDPISGHTALYWYRQSLGQGLEFLIYFQGNSAPDKSGLPSDRFSAERTGGSVSTLTIQRTQQEDSAVYLCASSPRHQEAFFGQGTRLTVV.

This clone showed up just a few times. The genes are TRBV7-8 and TRBJ1-2, with unresolved D. The V and J ends lost 5 bases and 4 bases respectively, with 20 bases between them. Germline lookup yields CDR1 SGHVS and CDR2 FQNEAQ. The CDR3 runs 16 residues. The DNA for the CDR3 is TGTGCCAGCAGCCCACGGTGGCCGACCCGGGGCTATGGCTACACCTTC. Translated: CASSPRWPTRGYGYTF.

The chain uses TRBV28 and TRBJ1-5, with D perhaps matching TRBD1 (6 bases). Looked up from germline, CDR1 is MDHEN and CDR2 is SYDVKM. Trimming removed 2 bases from V and 4 bases from J, with 12 bases in between. This CDR3 is built from 15 residues. The CDR3 region is CASSLGGQRNQPQHF. As DNA, the CDR3 is TGTGCCAGCAGTTTAGGCGGACAGAGGAATCAGCCCCAGCATTTT.

The CDR3 is CASLGYGLREQYF. The CDR3 DNA follows: TGTGCCAGCCTGGGATACGGACTACGAGAGCAGTACTTC. The rearrangement links TRBV28 to TRBJ2-7; D possibly corresponds to TRBD2 (6 bases). CDR1 and CDR2 (germline): MDHEN, SYDVKM. CDR3 length: 13 residues. Trimming shortened V by 8 bases and J by 7 bases, and 18 bases separated the two germline ends.

The rearrangement joins TRBV19 to TRBJ2-3; D perhaps matches TRBD2 (5 bases). The CDR3 has 15 residues. Trimming removed 6 bases at V and 0 bases at J, with 13 bases between. Germline V gene sequence: CDR1 LNHDA, CDR2 SQIVND (reference sequence). The CDR3 DNA follows: TGTGCCAGTAGCCCCCCCGGGGTGAGCACAGATACGCAGTATTTT. Protein: CASSPPGVSTDTQYF. Full variable domain (missing parts from reference TRBV19 and TRBJ2-3): DGGITQSPKYLFRKEGQNVTLSCEQNLNHDAMYWYRQDPGQGLRLIYYSQIVNDFQKGDIAEGYSVSREKKESFPLTVTSAQKNPTAFYLCASSPPGVSTDTQYFGPGTRLTVL.

The chain links TRBV7-8 to TRBJ1-1; tentative D call: TRBD1 (6 bases). V lost 1 base to trimming and J lost 1 base, with 13 bases between them. The CDR3 is 16 amino acids. CDR1 is SGHVS, CDR2 FQNEAQ, per germline. CDR3 residues: CASSLVAGTQNTEAFF. The CDR3 DNA sequence: TGTGCCAGCAGCTTAGTCGCCGGGACACAGAACACTGAAGCTTTCTTT.

The CDR3 nucleotides read TGTGCCAGCACTTCGGACAGGGGTACGGGAGGCTACACCTTC. It yields the protein CASTSDRGTGGYTF. The chain links TRBV6-5 to TRBJ1-2; 9 bases line up with TRBD1. Germline loops: CDR1 MNHEY, CDR2 SVGAGI. V lost 7 bases, J lost 8 bases, and 11 bases stayed unmatched. The CDR3 totals 14 residues.

The CDR3 here is CAISVWGATPSYGYTF. CDR3 bases: TGTGCCATCAGTGTTTGGGGCGCAACCCCCAGCTATGGCTACACCTTC. V is TRBV10-3 and J is TRBJ1-2, with D maybe TRBD1 (5 bases). CDR3 length equals 16 residues. V was trimmed by 4 bases and J by 4 bases, leaving 19 bases between them. Germline CDR1 is ENHRY and CDR2 is SYGVKD.

The genes are TRBV19 and TRBJ1-5, with unresolved D. CDR3 length equals 14 residues. Trimming stripped 4 bases from V and 3 bases from J, with 10 bases between. Germline CDR1 LNHDA, CDR2 SQIVND (reference sequence). In DNA form, the CDR3 reads TGTGCCAGTAGTAGGCAGGACTTCAATCAGCCCCAGCATTTT. Its translation is CASSRQDFNQPQHF.

The gene calls are TRBV3-1 (or the pseudogene TRBV3-2) and TRBJ1-1, with 11 bases matching TRBD1. Germline CDR1 reads LGHDT; CDR2 reads YNNKEL (reference sequence). V trimming: 4 bases; J trimming: 10 bases; junction bases outside the gene matches: 8. The CDR3 is 14 amino acids. CDR3 sequence (DNA): TGTGCCAGCAGCCCCGAGGACAGGGGGCAGGGAGCTTTCTTT. It translates to CASSPEDRGQGAFF.

The rearrangement uses TRBV6-1 and TRBJ1-2; D uncertain. Deletions cut 3 bases from V and 5 bases from J, with 13 bases between. The CDR3 covers 14 residues. Germline CDR1 and CDR2: MNHNS and SASEGT. In DNA form, the CDR3 reads TGTGCCAGCAGTGATAGTCTCGGGAATTATGGCTACACCTTC. Amino acids: CASSDSLGNYGYTF.